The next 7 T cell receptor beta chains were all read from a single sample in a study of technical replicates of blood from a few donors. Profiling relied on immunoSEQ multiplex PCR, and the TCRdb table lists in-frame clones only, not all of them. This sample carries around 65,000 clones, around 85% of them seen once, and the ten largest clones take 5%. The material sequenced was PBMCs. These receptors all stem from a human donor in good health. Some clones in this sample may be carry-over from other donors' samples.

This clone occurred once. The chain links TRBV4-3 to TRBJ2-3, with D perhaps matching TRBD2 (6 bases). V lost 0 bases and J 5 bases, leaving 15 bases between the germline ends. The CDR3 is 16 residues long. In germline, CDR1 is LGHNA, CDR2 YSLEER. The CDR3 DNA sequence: TGCGCCAGCAGCCAAGATCTTTCCGGGGAGGTAGATACGCAGTATTTT. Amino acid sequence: CASSQDLSGEVDTQYF.

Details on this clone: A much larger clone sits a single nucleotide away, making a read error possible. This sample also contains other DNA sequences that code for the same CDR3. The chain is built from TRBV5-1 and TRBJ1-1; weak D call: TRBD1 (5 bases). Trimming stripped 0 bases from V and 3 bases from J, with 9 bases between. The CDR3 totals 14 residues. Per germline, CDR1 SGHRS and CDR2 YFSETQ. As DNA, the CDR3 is TGCGCCAGCAGCTTGGCGGGGGGATACACTGAAGCTTTCTTT. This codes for CASSLAGGYTEAFF.

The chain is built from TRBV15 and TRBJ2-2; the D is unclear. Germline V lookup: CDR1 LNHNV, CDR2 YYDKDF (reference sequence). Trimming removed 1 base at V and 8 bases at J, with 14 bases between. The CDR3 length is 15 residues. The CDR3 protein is CATSRGDTSRGELFF. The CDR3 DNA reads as TGTGCCACCAGCAGAGGAGACACCTCCCGGGGGGAGCTGTTTTTT.

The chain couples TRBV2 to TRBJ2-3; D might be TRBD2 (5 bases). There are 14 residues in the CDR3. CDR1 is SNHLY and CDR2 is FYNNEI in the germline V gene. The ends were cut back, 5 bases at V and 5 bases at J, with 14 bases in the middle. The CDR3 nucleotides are TGTGCCAGCAGTCCCCAGGACTGGCGAGATACGCAGTATTTT. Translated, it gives CASSPQDWRDTQYF.

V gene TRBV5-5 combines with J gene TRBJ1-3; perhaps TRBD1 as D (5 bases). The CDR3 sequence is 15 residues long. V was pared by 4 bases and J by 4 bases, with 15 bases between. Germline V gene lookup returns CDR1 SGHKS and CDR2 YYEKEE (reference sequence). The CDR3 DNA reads TGTGCCAGCAGCGATGGACACCTTGTAGGAAACACCATATATTTT. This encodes CASSDGHLVGNTIYF.

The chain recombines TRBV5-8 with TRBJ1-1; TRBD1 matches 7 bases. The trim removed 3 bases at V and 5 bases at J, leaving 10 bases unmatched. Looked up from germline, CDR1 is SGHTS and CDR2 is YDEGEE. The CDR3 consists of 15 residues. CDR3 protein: CASSSTSGGRTEAFF. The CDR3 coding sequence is TGTGCCAGCAGCTCCACCTCAGGGGGAAGGACTGAAGCTTTCTTT.

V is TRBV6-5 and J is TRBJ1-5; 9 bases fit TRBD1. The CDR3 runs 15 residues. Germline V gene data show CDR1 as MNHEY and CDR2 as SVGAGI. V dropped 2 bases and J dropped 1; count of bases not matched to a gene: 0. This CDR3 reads CASSYGQGSNQPQHF. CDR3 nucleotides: TGTGCCAGCAGTTACGGACAGGGGAGCAATCAGCCCCAGCATTTT.